A single sample is the source of the 19 T cell receptor beta chains below, sequenced in a study of memory CD4+ T cells and cytomegalovirus serostatus. Single viable CD3+CD4+CD8-CD45RO+ cells were sorted as the memory CD4+ T cells. Measured with immunoSEQ multiplex PCR; TCRdb has only the in-frame clones, and not every one. This table holds almost 45,000 clones, about 79% found once. The sequenced sample was memory CD4+ T cells from blood. The origin of the receptors is an adult in good health and CMV-seronegative.

The rearrangement joins TRBV5-8 to TRBJ2-7; 7 nucleotides agree with TRBD1. Germline CDR1 and CDR2: SGHTS and YDEGEE. There are 14 residues in the CDR3. Trimming took 5 bases from V and 6 from J; bases not matched to a gene: 11. Here the CDR3 reads CASRAYTGVSEQYF. In nucleotides, the CDR3 is TGTGCCAGCAGGGCCTACACAGGGGTTTCCGAGCAGTACTTC.

As to this clone: The junction departs from germline at one end; a sequencing error may be responsible. The chain recombines TRBV6-4 with TRBJ2-5; tentative D call: TRBD2 (6 bases). The CDR3 covers 13 residues. The V gene's germline CDR1 is MRHNA and CDR2 SNTAGT. The DNA of the CDR3 is TGTGCCGGCAGTCGGGAGAACCAAGAGACCCAGTACTTC. It codes for CAGSRENQETQYF.

The V call is TRBV5-8, the J call TRBJ1-1; D call uncertain. This CDR3 is 14 amino acids long. Germline CDR1 and CDR2: SGHTS and YDEGEE. V lost 0 bases, J lost 1 base, and 7 bases lay in between. The CDR3 DNA follows: TGTGCCAGCAGCTTGGTAGACCGGAACACTGAAGCTTTCTTT. Translated, it gives CASSLVDRNTEAFF.

The V gene is TRBV30, the J gene TRBJ2-1, with 9 nucleotides matching TRBD2. V gave up 3 bases and J gave up 6 bases; unmatched junction bases: 6. Germline CDR1 is GTSNPN and CDR2 is SVGIG (reference sequence). This CDR3 contains 14 residues. This chain's CDR3 is CAWRLAGARNEQFF. For the CDR3, the DNA is TGTGCCTGGAGGTTAGCGGGGGCCCGCAATGAGCAGTTCTTC.

This chain joins TRBV6-5 and TRBJ1-5; the match to TRBD1 covers 10 bases. Per germline, CDR1 MNHEY and CDR2 SVGAGI. The CDR3 totals 15 residues. The V segment lost 6 bases and the J segment 6 bases; nucleotides outside the gene matches: 8. The CDR3 is CASRPTGGGGQPQHF. CDR3 nucleotides: TGTGCCAGCAGACCGACAGGGGGCGGAGGTCAGCCCCAGCATTTT.

V is TRBV19 and J is TRBJ2-1; no clear D. The CDR3 contains 11 residues. Trimming took 0 bases from V and 10 from J, leaving 4 bases between them. Germline CDR1 LNHDA, CDR2 SQIVND (reference sequence). The CDR3 here is CASSIETEQFF. In DNA, the CDR3 is TGTGCCAGTAGTATAGAAACGGAGCAGTTCTTC.

The sample holds a few counts of this clone. The V gene is TRBV5-1, the J gene TRBJ2-7; TRBD1 or TRBD2 may be the D gene (5 bases each). Trimming took off 4 bases at V and 6 bases at J, with 17 bases between the two ends. The V gene's germline CDR1 is SGHRS and CDR2 YFSETQ. The CDR3 consists of 14 residues. The CDR3 coding sequence is TGCGCCAGCAGCCCCGGGACCCACCCAACCGAGCAGTACTTC. This gives the protein CASSPGTHPTEQYF.

The V gene is TRBV5-1, the J gene TRBJ2-3; 11 bases are shared with TRBD2. Trimming took 0 bases from V and 3 from J; bases not matched to a gene: 3. Looked up from germline, CDR1 is SGHRS and CDR2 is YFSETQ. The CDR3 has 16 residues. The CDR3 spells CASSLATSGSTDTQYF. The CDR3 DNA reads TGCGCCAGCAGCTTGGCCACTAGCGGGAGTACAGATACGCAGTATTTT.

The chain carries TRBV7-8 and TRBJ2-7, with D tentatively TRBD1 (6 bases). CDR3 size: 18 residues. CDR1 is SGHVS and CDR2 is FQNEAQ in the germline V gene. V gave up 7 bases and J gave up 6 bases, with 31 bases separating them. The CDR3 nucleotides are TGTGCCAGCACCCCTCGGGAACAGGGAAGATCATATGTTGGCGAGCAGTACTTC. Protein sequence: CASTPREQGRSYVGEQYF.

V is TRBV11-2 and J is TRBJ2-3; TRBD2 aligns across 11 bases. The CDR3 totals 14 residues. The V and J ends lost 5 bases and 6 bases, in that order; junction bases with no gene match: 4. CDR1 is SGHAT, CDR2 FQNNGV, per germline. CDR3 residues: CASSDSGRVDTQYF. The CDR3 DNA reads TGTGCCAGCAGCGATAGCGGGAGGGTCGATACGCAGTATTTT.

V gene TRBV18 combines with J gene TRBJ1-2; perhaps TRBD1 as D (5 bases). This CDR3 is built from 15 residues. Deletions cut 4 bases from V and 0 bases from J, with 12 bases between. CDR1 is KGHSH, CDR2 LQKENI, per germline. CDR3 sequence: CASSLLTETNYGYTF. The CDR3 region has the DNA TGTGCCAGCTCACTTCTGACAGAAACTAACTATGGCTACACCTTC.

This clone was seen a few times. CDR3 sequence: CASSERASGSSTDTQYF. The DNA of the CDR3 is TGTGCCAGCAGTGAAAGGGCTAGCGGATCTAGCACAGATACGCAGTATTTT. This chain joins TRBV6-1 and TRBJ2-3; 7 bases fit TRBD2. With 2 bases clipped from V and 0 bases from J, the junction kept 8 bases outside the gene matches. This CDR3 spans 17 amino acids. CDR1 and CDR2 (germline): MNHNS, SASEGT.

This clone was observed a handful of times. V and J are TRBV10-3 and TRBJ2-2; 8 bases align to TRBD2. V shed 11 bases, J shed 1 base, and the junction held 6 bases outside the gene matches. Germline values: CDR1 ENHRY, CDR2 SYGVKD. This CDR3 is 14 amino acids long. In nucleotides, the CDR3 is TGTGCCGCGGGACTAGAGCGGAACACCGGGGAGCTGTTTTTT. It is translated as CAAGLERNTGELFF.

This rearrangement joins TRBV18 to TRBJ2-1; either TRBD1 or TRBD2 may supply D (5 bases each). The V end lost 0 bases, the J end lost 6 bases, and 9 bases lay between the germline ends. There are 14 residues in the CDR3. Germline V gene sequence: CDR1 KGHSH, CDR2 LQKENI. The CDR3 DNA sequence: TGTGCCAGCTCACCACCGAGGGGTAGCAATGAGCAGTTCTTC. Translated: CASSPPRGSNEQFF.

The CDR3 region has the DNA TGTGCCAGCAGCTCAGTCGGGGGCCCATACGAGCAGTACTTC. Translation gives CASSSVGGPYEQYF. This sequence joins TRBV28 and TRBJ2-7; D may be TRBD1 or TRBD2 (6 bases each). Trimming took off 6 bases at V and 4 bases at J, with 16 bases between the two ends. The CDR3 has 14 amino acids. Germline values: CDR1 MDHEN, CDR2 SYDVKM.

This chain links TRBV10-3 with TRBJ1-4, with a weak D call TRBD1 (5 bases). The V end lost 3 bases, the J end lost 3 bases, and 20 bases lay between the germline ends. From germline, CDR1 is ENHRY and CDR2 SYGVKD. This CDR3 has 18 amino acids. The CDR3 loop reads CAISDEGTRRGSNEKLFF. The CDR3 nucleotides are TGTGCCATCAGTGATGAGGGGACCCGCAGAGGATCTAATGAAAAACTGTTTTTT.

This clone appeared once. The chain has TRBV30 and TRBJ2-5; TRBD2 is a possible D gene (5 bases). The CDR3 has 12 residues. Trimming shortened V by 7 bases and J by 4 bases, and 13 bases separated the two germline ends. In germline, CDR1 is GTSNPN, CDR2 SVGIG (reference sequence). The CDR3 loop is CASDLGRETQYF. In nucleotides, the CDR3 is TGTGCCTCAGACCTGGGGAGAGAGACCCAGTACTTC.

CDR3 in amino acids: CAWSVRGGSSTGELFF. In DNA form, the CDR3 reads TGTGCCTGGAGTGTACGGGGCGGGAGCTCGACCGGGGAGCTGTTTTTT. This sequence joins TRBV30 and TRBJ2-2; 7 bases align to TRBD2. After removal of 0 bases from V and 5 bases from J, the junction contained 9 bases not matched to a gene. CDR3 length equals 16 residues. Germline V gives CDR1 GTSNPN, CDR2 SVGIG (reference sequence).

This clone has more than one count but fewer than ten. This chain links TRBV18 with TRBJ2-1; no firm D call. Per the germline V gene, CDR1 is KGHSH and CDR2 is LQKENI. Deletions cut 0 bases from V and 3 bases from J, with 6 bases between. This CDR3 region has 14 residues. The CDR3 bases are TGTGCCAGCTCACCACCGTACAGCTACAATGAGCAGTTCTTC. Protein: CASSPPYSYNEQFF.